This T cell receptor beta chain was sequenced during a study of cytomegalovirus exposure and HLA in healthy donors. The study, taken as a whole, reports: Among TCR beta chains, those listed as cytomegalovirus-associated numbered under 200.

Comment on this clone: Its antigen is still unknown.

Here immunoSEQ multiplex PCR was the method, and the copy in TCRdb shows in-frame clones only, minus some. In the table there are 150,000 to 200,000 clones, about 86% of which are singletons. This TCR came from a woman in her late teens or twenties in good health and CMV-seronegative. The sequencing sample was made of PBMCs.

The CDR3 protein is CASSLRTSGAAYNEQFF. CDR3 DNA sequence: TGCGCCAGCAGCCTCCGGACTAGCGGGGCGGCGTACAATGAGCAGTTCTTC. This chain connects TRBV4-1 to TRBJ2-1, with 12 bases identical to TRBD2. The CDR3 runs to 17 residues. V lost 4 bases and J lost 4; bases outside the gene matches: 8. Germline V CDR1 and CDR2: MGHRA, YSYEKL.